This TCR beta chain emerged from a study of shared clonotypes between healthy human individuals. This CDR3 is 13 amino acids long. V gave up 1 base and J gave up 5 bases, with 9 bases separating them. CDR1 SEHNR and CDR2 FQNEAQ come from the germline V gene (reference sequence). All donors were healthy HIV-negative adults lacking recent acute infections or vaccinations. Clones were sequenced by immunoSEQ multiplex PCR, and TCRdb holds only the in-frame ones, with some missing. The table shows 1,400,000 or so clones, with 98% to 99% occurring only once. The sequencing sample was made of naive CD4+ T cells sorted from blood. The subset is: CD45RA+ positively selected. The rearrangement uses TRBV7-9 and TRBJ2-7; maybe TRBD1 (5 bases). This TCR was sampled from a man aged 25-45 years in good health. CDR3 sequence (DNA): TGTGCCAGCAGCTTAGTAAGGGGTCACGAGCAGTACTTC. Protein sequence: CASSLVRGHEQYF.